The 5 T cell receptor beta chains given below trace back to one sample, sequenced in a study of shared clonotypes between healthy human individuals. Only in-frame clones appear in the TCRdb table, and some are missing; sequencing was by immunoSEQ multiplex PCR. In the table there are a few million clones, approximately 93% of which are singletons. Input material: naive CD4+ T cells from PBMCs. Stated subset: CD45RA+ positively selected. These TCRs come from a man younger than 35 in good health. Some clones in this sample may be carry-over from other donors' samples.

The chain joins TRBV5-1 to TRBJ2-7; D ambiguous. The germline gives CDR1 SGHRS, CDR2 YFSETQ. The ends were cut back, 4 bases at V and 6 bases at J, with 23 bases in the middle. The CDR3 length is 16 residues. The CDR3 loop is CASSPWAARIVGEQYF. The CDR3 DNA is TGCGCCAGCAGCCCCTGGGCAGCGCGGATCGTCGGCGAGCAGTACTTC.

Comment on this clone: The sample has other DNA sequences that encode this CDR3 too. The V gene is TRBV9, the J gene TRBJ1-2; maybe TRBD1 (5 bases). Germline V gene data show CDR1 as SGDLS and CDR2 as YYNGEE. The CDR3 is 14 amino acids. V was cut by 0 bases and J by 2 bases, with 8 bases left in between. CDR3 bases: TGTGCCAGCAGCGTAGCGGCAGGGAACTATGGCTACACCTTC. Translated, it gives CASSVAAGNYGYTF.

This chain connects TRBV29-1 to TRBJ2-2, with unresolved D. The germline V and J ends were trimmed by 6 bases and 0 bases, with 17 bases remaining between them. There are 16 residues in the CDR3. CDR1 is SQVTM, CDR2 ANQGSEA, per germline. CDR3 region: CSVGPLAAANTGELFF. As DNA, the CDR3 is TGCAGCGTGGGCCCCCTGGCGGCCGCGAACACCGGGGAGCTGTTTTTT.

The V gene is TRBV6-6, the J gene TRBJ2-7, with TRBD2 as a possible D gene (6 bases). V was clipped by 5 bases and J by 0 bases, with 14 bases between them. The CDR3 is 15 residues long. From germline, CDR1 is MNHNY and CDR2 SVGAGI (reference sequence). The CDR3 sequence is CASSRTGEYSYEQYF. Written as DNA, the CDR3 is TGTGCCAGCAGTCGCACGGGGGAGTACTCCTACGAGCAGTACTTC.

The V and J genes are TRBV30 and TRBJ2-5, with a weak D call TRBD1 (5 bases). The CDR3 runs 13 residues. Deletions cut 0 bases from V and 4 bases from J, with 9 bases between. Germline CDR1 and CDR2: GTSNPN and SVGIG (reference sequence). CDR3 residues: CAWSVPGRETQYF. CDR3 DNA: TGTGCCTGGAGTGTACCAGGGCGAGAGACCCAGTACTTC.